This is a list of T cell receptor beta chains from one sample in a study of blood T cell repertoires in COVID-19. Profiled with immunoSEQ multiplex PCR; TCRdb holds only in-frame clones, not every one. The sample includes more than 150,000 clones, roughly 88% of them seen just once. Sequenced: PBMCs or T cells enriched from blood (not recorded which). These receptors all come from a woman aged 55-69 years who had recovered from COVID-19. Each CDR3 is given with its conserved first and last residue. A D gene is named only where the DNA matches it firmly. Only some rows state a clone size, as once, few, many or a class for expanded clones.

J gene: TRBJ1-1; V gene: TRBV3-1/TRBV3-2; clone size: .; D gene: TRBD1; CDR3 protein: CASSQAATGLNTEAFF; CDR3 DNA: TGTGCCAGCAGCCAAGCTGCGACAGGGTTGAACACTGAAGCTTTCTTT
J gene: TRBJ2-7; V gene: TRBV18; clone size: few; D gene: .; CDR3 protein: CASSPQGEPNSGEQYF; CDR3 DNA: TGTGCCAGCTCACCACAGGGGGAACCCAACAGTGGGGAGCAGTACTTC
J gene: TRBJ2-5; V gene: TRBV28; clone size: .; D gene: .; CDR3 protein: CASSWAKTQYF; CDR3 DNA: TGTGCCAGCAGTTGGGCGAAGACCCAGTACTTC
J gene: TRBJ2-5; V gene: TRBV5-1; clone size: .; D gene: .; CDR3 protein: CASSPQAETQYF; CDR3 DNA: TGCGCCAGCAGCCCTCAGGCGGAGACCCAGTACTTC
J gene: TRBJ1-2; V gene: TRBV24-1; clone size: .; D gene: .; CDR3 protein: CATSRWTAVIYGYTF; CDR3 DNA: TGTGCCACCAGTCGGTGGACAGCTGTTATTTATGGCTACACCTTC
J gene: TRBJ2-5; V gene: TRBV14; clone size: .; D gene: TRBD2; CDR3 protein: CASSPLAGAQETQYF; CDR3 DNA: TGTGCCAGCAGCCCCCTAGCGGGGGCCCAAGAGACCCAGTACTTC
J gene: TRBJ2-2; V gene: TRBV18; clone size: .; D gene: TRBD1; CDR3 protein: CASSPPGQGAAGELFF; CDR3 DNA: TGTGCCAGCTCACCACCCGGACAGGGTGCGGCCGGGGAGCTGTTTTTT
J gene: TRBJ1-1; V gene: TRBV10-3; clone size: .; D gene: .; CDR3 protein: CAISEGRGGTEAFF; CDR3 DNA: TGTGCCATCAGTGAGGGCAGGGGTGGGACTGAAGCTTTCTTT
J gene: TRBJ1-2; V gene: TRBV2; clone size: .; D gene: .; CDR3 protein: CASRTGVGNYGYTF; CDR3 DNA: TGTGCCAGCAGGACCGGGGTGGGAAACTATGGCTACACCTTC
J gene: TRBJ2-5; V gene: TRBV9; clone size: .; D gene: TRBD1; CDR3 protein: CASSSHRGDQETQYF; CDR3 DNA: TGTGCCAGCAGCTCCCACAGGGGGGACCAAGAGACCCAGTACTTC
J gene: TRBJ2-1; V gene: TRBV5-4; clone size: .; D gene: .; CDR3 protein: CASSLASPNEQFF; CDR3 DNA: TGTGCCAGCAGCTTGGCTAGCCCTAATGAGCAGTTCTTC
J gene: TRBJ2-3; V gene: TRBV6-5; clone size: once; D gene: .; CDR3 protein: CASTEGTATDTQYF; CDR3 DNA: TGTGCCAGCACCGAAGGGACTGCCACAGATACGCAGTATTTT
J gene: TRBJ1-2; V gene: TRBV29-1; clone size: few; D gene: TRBD1; CDR3 protein: CSVESVGQGHYGYTF; CDR3 DNA: TGCAGCGTTGAAAGCGTGGGACAGGGGCACTATGGCTACACCTTC
J gene: TRBJ1-3; V gene: TRBV5-6; clone size: few; D gene: .; CDR3 protein: CASSFWDFSGNTIYF; CDR3 DNA: TGTGCCAGCAGCTTTTGGGACTTCTCTGGAAACACCATATATTTT
J gene: TRBJ2-7; V gene: TRBV27; clone size: .; D gene: TRBD1; CDR3 protein: CASSFLNPTGGYEQYF; CDR3 DNA: TGTGCCAGCAGTTTCCTAAACCCTACAGGGGGCTACGAGCAGTACTTC
J gene: TRBJ1-2; V gene: TRBV28; clone size: .; D gene: .; CDR3 protein: CASSSGIGGYTF; CDR3 DNA: TGTGCCAGCTCCAGCGGGATTGGTGGCTACACCTTC